The present T cell receptor beta chain was sequenced within a study of shared clonotypes between healthy human individuals. The naive CD8 population came from CD45RO-negative cells selected for CCR7, without terminally differentiated effector memory CD45RA+ cells. Trimming removed 0 bases at V and 8 bases at J, with 13 bases between. The CDR3 totals 13 residues. The V gene's germline CDR1 is GTSNPN and CDR2 SVGIG (reference sequence). Study-wide findings and caveats: Several donors held approximately 4.5% of naive CD4 clonotypes in common.

Note on this clone: Its target is not known.

Per sorted-subset replicate PCR, input was approximately 0.2 ug DNA, representing around 29,000 T cell genomes. TCRdb keeps only in-frame clones here, not all; method: immunoSEQ multiplex PCR. Here the sample spans roughly 2,000,000 clones, just under 95% being singletons. Sequencing was performed on naive CD8+ T cells from PBMCs. This receptor was taken from a man younger than 35 in good health. Some clones in this sample may be carry-over from other donors' samples. This chain uses TRBV30 with TRBJ1-1; D ambiguous. This chain's CDR3 is CAWSVRGEGEAFF. The DNA for the CDR3 is TGTGCCTGGAGTGTACGAGGTGAGGGAGAAGCTTTCTTT.